One sample yielded the 11 T cell receptor beta chains listed below, sequenced in a study of blood T cell repertoires in COVID-19. Generated by immunoSEQ multiplex PCR, the TCRdb table keeps only in-frame clones and is missing some. The table includes 45,000 to 60,000 clones, less than 85% detected once. The specimen was peripheral blood. Source of these receptors: a human donor in a cohort sampled during active COVID-19.

This clone has a handful of counts. V usage is TRBV14 and J usage is TRBJ2-2; TRBD1 is a possible D gene (5 bases). The ends were cut back, 1 base at V and 3 bases at J, with 12 bases in the middle. Germline V CDR1 and CDR2: SGHDN, FVKESK. The CDR3 sequence is 16 residues long. CDR3 bases: TGTGCCAGCAGCCAAGTTGGCAGGGATTACACCGGGGAGCTGTTTTTT. Amino acid sequence: CASSQVGRDYTGELFF.

CDR3 sequence reads: CASSIAGTPKGWQETQYF. CDR3 bases: TGTGCCAGCAGCATAGCCGGGACACCAAAAGGGTGGCAAGAGACCCAGTACTTC. This chain connects TRBV5-7 to TRBJ2-5; D possibly corresponds to TRBD1 (6 bases). TRBV5-7 is reported as an ORF; its role is uncertain. Trimming took off 4 bases at V and 2 bases at J, with 24 bases between the two ends. The CDR3 consists of 18 residues.

The V call is TRBV3-1 (or the pseudogene TRBV3-2), the J call TRBJ1-2; no clear D. This CDR3 comprises 12 residues. Germline CDR1 is LGHDT and CDR2 is YNNKEL (reference sequence). V lost 9 bases, J lost 7 bases, and 15 bases lay in between. Written as DNA, the CDR3 is TGTGCCAGTAGATCACGCGGTTTTGGCTACACCTTC. Translated, it gives CASRSRGFGYTF.

This chain uses TRBV4-2 with TRBJ1-5; 7 positions agree with TRBD1. J was trimmed by 6 bases and V by 3 bases; bases with no gene match: 11. CDR3 length: 16 amino acids. Germline values: CDR1 LGHNA, CDR2 YNFKEQ. The CDR3, as DNA: TGTGCCAGCAGCCAGCGCACCACACAGGGGCGTCAGCCCCAGCATTTT. This gives the protein CASSQRTTQGRQPQHF.

The rearrangement joins TRBV7-9 to TRBJ2-2; D is unresolved. V was trimmed by 3 bases and J by 2 bases, leaving 7 bases between them. Per germline, CDR1 SEHNR and CDR2 FQNEAQ (reference sequence). The CDR3 contains 14 residues. The CDR3 is CASSFLLNTGELFF. The CDR3 coding sequence is TGTGCCAGCAGCTTCCTACTAAACACCGGGGAGCTGTTTTTT.

The rearrangement uses TRBV4-3 and TRBJ2-2; unclear D gene. Germline CDR1 reads LGHNA; CDR2 reads YSLEER. The CDR3 covers 17 residues. V lost 0 bases and J lost 0, with 11 bases in between. Written as DNA, the CDR3 is TGCGCCAGCAGCCAAGAAATGGCAGATACGAACACCGGGGAGCTGTTTTTT. It is translated as CASSQEMADTNTGELFF.

V gene TRBV29-1 combines with J gene TRBJ1-5; weak D call: TRBD1 (5 bases). Trimming stripped 4 bases from V and 4 bases from J, with 8 bases between. The CDR3 length is 12 residues. CDR1 SQVTM and CDR2 ANQGSEA come from the germline V gene. CDR3 protein: CSVAEGNQPQHF. CDR3 bases: TGCAGCGTTGCGGAGGGGAATCAGCCCCAGCATTTT. Variable domain in full (rest from reference TRBV29-1 and TRBJ1-5): SAVISQKPSRDICQRGTSLTIQCQVDSQVTMMFWYRQQPGQSLTLIATANQGSEATYESGFVIDKFPISRPNLTFSTLTVSNMSPEDSSIYLCSVAEGNQPQHFGDGTRLSIL.

The V call is TRBV18, the J call TRBJ1-5, with 7 nucleotides matching TRBD1. The V gene's germline CDR1 is KGHSH and CDR2 LQKENI. This CDR3 region has 18 residues. V lost 4 bases and J lost 3; bases outside the gene matches: 15. Here the CDR3 reads CASSLAPLETGNNQPQHF. The CDR3 DNA is TGTGCCAGCTCACTCGCCCCTCTTGAGACAGGGAACAATCAGCCCCAGCATTTT.

The chain employs TRBV19 and TRBJ1-5; 8 bases fit TRBD1. Trimming took 1 base from V and 4 from J; bases not matched to a gene: 3. Germline V CDR1 and CDR2: LNHDA, SQIVND (reference sequence). The CDR3 has 15 residues. This CDR3 reads CASSIGTGRNQPQHF. CDR3 nucleotide sequence: TGTGCCAGTAGTATAGGGACAGGGAGGAATCAGCCCCAGCATTTT. Looking up the rest from reference TRBV19 and TRBJ1-5 gives the full variable domain: DGGITQSPKYLFRKEGQNVTLSCEQNLNHDAMYWYRQDPGQGLRLIYYSQIVNDFQKGDIAEGYSVSREKKESFPLTVTSAQKNPTAFYLCASSIGTGRNQPQHFGDGTRLSIL.

V is TRBV4-3 and J is TRBJ1-2; D is perhaps TRBD1 (5 bases). The length of the CDR3 is 18 residues. Germline assignment: CDR1 LGHNA and CDR2 YSLEER. Trimming left V 0 bases short and J 2 bases short, with 19 bases between. CDR3 residues: CASSQDYGVSRQNYGYTF. CDR3 nucleotide sequence: TGCGCCAGCAGCCAAGACTATGGAGTTTCTCGACAGAACTATGGCTACACCTTC.

The chain couples TRBV7-2 to TRBJ1-4; TRBD1 matches at 7 bases. This CDR3 comprises 16 residues. CDR1 is SGHTA, CDR2 FQGNSA, per germline. Losses at the gene ends were 5 bases for V and 5 bases for J; bases not matched to a gene: 11. The CDR3 is CASSERQGGWNEKLFF. CDR3 nucleotides: TGTGCCAGCAGCGAACGACAGGGAGGTTGGAATGAAAAACTGTTTTTT.